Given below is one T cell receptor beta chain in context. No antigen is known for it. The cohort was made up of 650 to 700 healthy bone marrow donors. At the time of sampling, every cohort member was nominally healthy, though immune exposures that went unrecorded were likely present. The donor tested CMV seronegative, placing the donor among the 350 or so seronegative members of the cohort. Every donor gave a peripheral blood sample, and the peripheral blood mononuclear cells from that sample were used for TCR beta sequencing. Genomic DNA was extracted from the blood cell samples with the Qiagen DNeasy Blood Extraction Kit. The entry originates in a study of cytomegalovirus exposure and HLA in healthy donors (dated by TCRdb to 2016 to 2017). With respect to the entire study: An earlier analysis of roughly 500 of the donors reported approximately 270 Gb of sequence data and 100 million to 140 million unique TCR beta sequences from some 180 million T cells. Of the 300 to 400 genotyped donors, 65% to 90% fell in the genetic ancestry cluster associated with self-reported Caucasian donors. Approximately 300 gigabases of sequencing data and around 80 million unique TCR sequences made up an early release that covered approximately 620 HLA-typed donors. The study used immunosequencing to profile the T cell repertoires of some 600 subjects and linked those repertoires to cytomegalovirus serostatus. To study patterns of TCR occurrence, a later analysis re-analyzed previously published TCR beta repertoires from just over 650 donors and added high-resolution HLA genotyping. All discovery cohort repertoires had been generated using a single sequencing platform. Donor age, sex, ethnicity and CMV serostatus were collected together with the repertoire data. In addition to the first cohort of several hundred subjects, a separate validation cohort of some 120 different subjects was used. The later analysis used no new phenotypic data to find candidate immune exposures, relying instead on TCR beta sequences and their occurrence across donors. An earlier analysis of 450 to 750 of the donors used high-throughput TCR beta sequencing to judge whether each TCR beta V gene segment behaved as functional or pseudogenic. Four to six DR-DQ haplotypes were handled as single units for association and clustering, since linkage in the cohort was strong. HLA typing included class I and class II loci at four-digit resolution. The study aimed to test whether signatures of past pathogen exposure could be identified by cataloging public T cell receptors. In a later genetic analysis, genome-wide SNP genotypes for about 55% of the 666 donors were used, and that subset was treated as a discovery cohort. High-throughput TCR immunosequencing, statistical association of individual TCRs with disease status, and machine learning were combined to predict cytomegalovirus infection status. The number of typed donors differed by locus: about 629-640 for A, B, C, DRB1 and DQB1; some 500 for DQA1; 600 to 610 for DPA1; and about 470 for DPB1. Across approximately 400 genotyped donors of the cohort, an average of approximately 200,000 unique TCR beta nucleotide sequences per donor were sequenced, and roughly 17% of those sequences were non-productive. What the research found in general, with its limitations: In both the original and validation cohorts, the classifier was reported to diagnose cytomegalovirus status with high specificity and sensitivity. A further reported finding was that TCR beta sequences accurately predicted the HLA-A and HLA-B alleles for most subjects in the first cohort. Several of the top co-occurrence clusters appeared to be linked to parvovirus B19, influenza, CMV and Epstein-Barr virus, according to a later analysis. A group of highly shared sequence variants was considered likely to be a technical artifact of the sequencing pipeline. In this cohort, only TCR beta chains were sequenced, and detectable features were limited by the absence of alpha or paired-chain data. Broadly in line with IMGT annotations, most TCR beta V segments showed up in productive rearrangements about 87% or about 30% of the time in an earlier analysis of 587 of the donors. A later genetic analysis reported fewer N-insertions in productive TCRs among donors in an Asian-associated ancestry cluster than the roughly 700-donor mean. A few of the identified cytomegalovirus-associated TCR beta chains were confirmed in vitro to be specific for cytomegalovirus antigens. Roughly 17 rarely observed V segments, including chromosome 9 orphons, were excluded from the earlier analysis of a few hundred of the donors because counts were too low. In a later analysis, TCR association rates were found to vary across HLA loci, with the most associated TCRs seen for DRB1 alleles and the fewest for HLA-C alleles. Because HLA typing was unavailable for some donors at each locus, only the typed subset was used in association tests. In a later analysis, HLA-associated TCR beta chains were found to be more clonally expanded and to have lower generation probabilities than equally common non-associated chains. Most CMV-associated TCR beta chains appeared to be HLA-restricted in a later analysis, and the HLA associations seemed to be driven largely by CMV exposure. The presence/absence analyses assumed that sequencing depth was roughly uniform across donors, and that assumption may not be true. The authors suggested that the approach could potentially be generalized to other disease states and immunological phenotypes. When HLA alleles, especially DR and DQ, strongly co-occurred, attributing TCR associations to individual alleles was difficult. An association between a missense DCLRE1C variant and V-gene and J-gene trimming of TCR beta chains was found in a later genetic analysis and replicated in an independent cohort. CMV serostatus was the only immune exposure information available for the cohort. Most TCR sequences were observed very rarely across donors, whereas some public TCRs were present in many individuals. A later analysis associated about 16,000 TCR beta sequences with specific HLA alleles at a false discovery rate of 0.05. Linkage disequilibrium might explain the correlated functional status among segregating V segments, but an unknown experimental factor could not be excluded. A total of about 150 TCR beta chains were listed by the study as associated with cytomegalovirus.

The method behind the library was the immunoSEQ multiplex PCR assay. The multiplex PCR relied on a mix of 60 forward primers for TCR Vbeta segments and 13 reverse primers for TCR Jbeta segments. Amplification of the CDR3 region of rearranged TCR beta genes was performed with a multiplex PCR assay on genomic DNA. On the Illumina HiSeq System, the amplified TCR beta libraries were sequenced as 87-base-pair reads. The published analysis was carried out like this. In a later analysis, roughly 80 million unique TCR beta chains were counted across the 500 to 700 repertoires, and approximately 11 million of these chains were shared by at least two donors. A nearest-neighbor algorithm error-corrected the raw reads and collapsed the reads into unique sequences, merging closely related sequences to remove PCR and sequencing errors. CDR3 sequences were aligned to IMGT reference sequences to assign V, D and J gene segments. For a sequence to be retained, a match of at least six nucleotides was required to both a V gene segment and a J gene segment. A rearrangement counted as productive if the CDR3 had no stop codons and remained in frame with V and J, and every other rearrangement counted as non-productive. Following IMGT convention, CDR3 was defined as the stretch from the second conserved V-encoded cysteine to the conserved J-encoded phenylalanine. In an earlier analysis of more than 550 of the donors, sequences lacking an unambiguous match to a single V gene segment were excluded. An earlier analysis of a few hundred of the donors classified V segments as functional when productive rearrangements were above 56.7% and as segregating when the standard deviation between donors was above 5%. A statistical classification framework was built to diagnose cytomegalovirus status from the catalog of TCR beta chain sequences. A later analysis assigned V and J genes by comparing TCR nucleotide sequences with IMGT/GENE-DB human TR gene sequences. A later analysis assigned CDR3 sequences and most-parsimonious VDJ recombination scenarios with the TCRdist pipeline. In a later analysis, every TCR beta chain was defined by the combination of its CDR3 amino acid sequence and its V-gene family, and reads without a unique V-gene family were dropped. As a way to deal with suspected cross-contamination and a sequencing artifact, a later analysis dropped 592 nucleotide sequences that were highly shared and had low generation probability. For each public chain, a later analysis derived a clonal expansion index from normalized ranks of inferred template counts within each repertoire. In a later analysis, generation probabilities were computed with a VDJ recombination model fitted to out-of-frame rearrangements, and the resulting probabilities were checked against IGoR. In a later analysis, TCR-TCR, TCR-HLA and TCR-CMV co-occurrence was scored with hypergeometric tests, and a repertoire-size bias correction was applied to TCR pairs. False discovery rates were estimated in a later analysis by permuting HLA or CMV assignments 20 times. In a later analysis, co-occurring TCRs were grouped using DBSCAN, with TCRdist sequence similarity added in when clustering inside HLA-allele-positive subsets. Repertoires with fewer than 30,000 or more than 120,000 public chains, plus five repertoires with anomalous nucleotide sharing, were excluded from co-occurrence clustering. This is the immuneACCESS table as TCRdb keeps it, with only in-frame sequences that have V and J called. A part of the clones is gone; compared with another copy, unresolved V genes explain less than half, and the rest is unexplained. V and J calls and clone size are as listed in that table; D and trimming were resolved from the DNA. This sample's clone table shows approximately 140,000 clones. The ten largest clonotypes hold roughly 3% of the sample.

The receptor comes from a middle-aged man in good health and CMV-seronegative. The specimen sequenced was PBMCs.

The nucleotides are TGTGCCAGTACTAACACCGGGGAGCTGTTTTTT. Its translation reads: CASTNTGELFF. The V and J segments used are TRBV25-1 and TRBJ2-2, with no reliable assignment of the D segment. V sheds 9 bases and J sheds 2 bases, leaving 4 bases between their ends. Spanning cysteine to phenylalanine, the CDR3 consists of 11 amino acids. Only CDR3 DNA is held: 33 bases, read in frame from base 1. The germline V gene gives CDR1 as MGHDK and CDR2 as SYGVNS.